This TCR beta chain is drawn from a study of post-analysis software for immune sequencing data. For the study at large: Relapsing-remitting, secondary progressive and progressive-relapsing courses of multiple sclerosis were included.

This clonotype was observed at least ten times. Its cognate antigen is unknown. The ends lost 3 bases at V and 8 bases at J; junction bases unmatched: 3. The CDR3 runs to 12 residues. Researchers reported that TCR beta cDNA libraries carried unique molecular identifiers. The source material, 1 to 10 million T cells, gave rise to 450,000 to 550,000 cDNA molecules. One entry per CDR3 protein results from TCRdb running MiXCR on the PCR reads. The data hold fewer than 700,000 distinct CDR3 sequences, with 40% to 50% observed a single time. Study observations and caveats: Patients with multiple sclerosis recorded significantly lower normalized Chao1 diversity than controls, the study found. Patients showed TRBV5-6, TRBV5-1 and TRBV20-1 among five TRBV segments more frequent than in controls.

The chain couples TRBV12-3 or TRBV12-4 to TRBJ1-2; TRBD1 matches 7 bases. Sequenced: blood. The sequence was obtained from a girl aged 5 to 17 with multiple sclerosis. CDR3 sequence (DNA): TGTGCCAGCAGTTTGACAGGGTACGGCTACACCTTC. This encodes CASSLTGYGYTF.